This TCR beta chain was identified in a study of blood T cell repertoires in COVID-19 (TCRdb year 2020). A note on the overall study: Samples from collaborators originated in the United States, Italy and Spain and spanned both the acute and convalescent phases of COVID-19. Samples came from the ongoing ImmuneRACE study (first 160 participants) plus 1,254 subjects from 6 global collaborators. The material from the prospective study consisted of cDNA or gDNA derived from T cells, B-cell-depleted T cells, or PBMCs. The dataset comprised deeply sampled blood TCRbeta repertoires from subjects exposed to, actively infected with, or recovered from COVID-19. The repertoires were released in a freely available public database intended as a resource for research on the immune response to SARS-CoV-2. The sample metadata nearly always contained a de-identified subject ID, COVID-19 status, age in years and sex. Where available, HLA class I and class II types were taken from metadata supplied by the sample provider and were not determined by assay-based typing.

For this clone: Its antigen is not yet known. Per-base qualities were not stored, and no clone one base away is much larger.

Trimming leaves V shorter by 2 bases and J shorter by 5 bases, with the junction holding 7 bases beyond the gene matches. In the germline V gene, CDR1 corresponds to MNHEY and CDR2 to SVGAGI. The CDR3 covers 15 residues, taking in both the cysteine and the phenylalanine. Left in the record is the CDR3 DNA by itself, 45 bases read in frame from the first base. TCRbeta CDR3 regions were amplified from genomic DNA using the immunoSEQ Assay, a bias-controlled multiplex PCR. In the authors' own workflow: Within the assay, amplification of reference gene primers was used to estimate how many nucleated cells each sample contained. Sequence reads were collapsed and filtered to measure the absolute abundance of every unique TCRbeta CDR3 rearrangement. For each sample, productive Simpson clonality was calculated as the square root of Simpson's diversity index across productive rearrangements. The table was pulled from immuneACCESS by TCRdb, which kept in-frame rearrangements only. Such tables lose some clones; where checked, under half of the loss comes from unresolved V genes, and the rest has no known cause. The V and J calls and clone size are taken from that table; D and trimming were inferred from the DNA. The sample table shows around 370,000 clones, and roughly 90% are seen once. Jointly, the top ten make up approximately 6.2% of the sample.

Results and caveats for the whole study, not just this receptor: The amount of clinical and demographic metadata varied by source and participant and was provided uncurated.

Collaborating institutions collected whole blood in K2EDTA tubes following their own protocols. For TCRbeta analysis, collaborators shipped samples as frozen whole blood, isolated PBMCs, or DNA extracted from either of those sample types. The TCR was taken from a man aged 18 to 29 with active or convalescent COVID-19. The sequenced material came from peripheral blood. The sequence is built from TRBV6-5 and TRBJ2-7; 9 of the junction bases match TRBD1. The DNA is TGTGCCAGCAGTTACACCGGGACAGGGAGGAACGAGCAGTACTTC. The resulting protein is CASSYTGTGRNEQYF.